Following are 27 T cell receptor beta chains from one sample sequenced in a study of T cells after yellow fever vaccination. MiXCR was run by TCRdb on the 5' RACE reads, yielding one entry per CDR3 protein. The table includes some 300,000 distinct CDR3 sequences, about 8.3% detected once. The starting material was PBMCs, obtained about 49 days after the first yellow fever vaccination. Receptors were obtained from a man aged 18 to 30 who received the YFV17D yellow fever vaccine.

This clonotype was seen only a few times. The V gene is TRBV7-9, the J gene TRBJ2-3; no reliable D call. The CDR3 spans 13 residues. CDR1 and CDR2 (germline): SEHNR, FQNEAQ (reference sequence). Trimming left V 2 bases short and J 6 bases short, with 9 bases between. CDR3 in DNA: TGTGCCAGCAGCTTACACGGTGCGGATACGCAGTATTTT. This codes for CASSLHGADTQYF. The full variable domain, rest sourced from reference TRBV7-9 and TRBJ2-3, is DTGVSQNPRHKITKRGQNVTFRCDPISEHNRLYWYRQTLGQGPEFLTYFQNEAQLEKSRLLSDRFSAERPKGSFSTLEIQRTEQGDSAMYLCASSLHGADTQYFGPGTRLTVL.

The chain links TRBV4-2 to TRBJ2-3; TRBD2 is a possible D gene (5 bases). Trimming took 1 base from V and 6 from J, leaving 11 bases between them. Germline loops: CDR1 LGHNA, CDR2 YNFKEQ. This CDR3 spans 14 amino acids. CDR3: CASSQGSSLDTQYF. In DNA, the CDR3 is TGTGCCAGCAGCCAAGGGTCTAGCCTGGATACGCAGTATTTT.

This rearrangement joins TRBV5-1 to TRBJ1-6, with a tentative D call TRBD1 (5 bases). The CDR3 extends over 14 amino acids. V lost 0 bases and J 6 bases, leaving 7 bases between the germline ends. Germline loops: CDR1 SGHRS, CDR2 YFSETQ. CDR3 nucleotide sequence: TGCGCCAGCAGCTTGGACAGGATTAATTCACCCCTCCACTTT. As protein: CASSLDRINSPLHF. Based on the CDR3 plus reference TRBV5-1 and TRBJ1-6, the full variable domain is KAGVTQTPRYLIKTRGQQVTLSCSPISGHRSVSWYQQTPGQGLQFLFEYFSETQRNKGNFPGRFSGRQFSNSRSEMNVSTLELGDSALYLCASSLDRINSPLHFGNGTRLTVT.

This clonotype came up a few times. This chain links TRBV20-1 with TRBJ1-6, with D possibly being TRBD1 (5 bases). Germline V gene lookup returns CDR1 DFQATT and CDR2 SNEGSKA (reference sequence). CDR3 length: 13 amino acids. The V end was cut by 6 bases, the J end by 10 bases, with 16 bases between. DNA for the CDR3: TGCAGTGCCCCTGGCACAGGAGGATCACCCCTCCACTTT. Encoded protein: CSAPGTGGSPLHF.

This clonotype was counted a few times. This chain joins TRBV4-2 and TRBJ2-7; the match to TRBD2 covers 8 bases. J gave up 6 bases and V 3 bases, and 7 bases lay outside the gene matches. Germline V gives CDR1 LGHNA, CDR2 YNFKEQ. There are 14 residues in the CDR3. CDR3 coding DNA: TGTGCCAGCAGCCAGAGCGGGGGCGCTTTCGAGCAGTACTTC. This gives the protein CASSQSGGAFEQYF.

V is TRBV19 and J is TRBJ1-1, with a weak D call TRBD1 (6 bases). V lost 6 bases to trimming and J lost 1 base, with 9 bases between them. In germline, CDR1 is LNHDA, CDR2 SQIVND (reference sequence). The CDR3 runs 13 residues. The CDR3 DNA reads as TGTGCCAGTAGGGTACAGGGGAACACTGAAGCTTTCTTT. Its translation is CASRVQGNTEAFF.

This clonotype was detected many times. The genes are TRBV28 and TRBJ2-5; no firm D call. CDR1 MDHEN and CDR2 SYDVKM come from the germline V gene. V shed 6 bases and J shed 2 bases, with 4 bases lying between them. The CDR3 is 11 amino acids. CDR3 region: CASRGQETQYF. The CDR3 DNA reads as TGTGCCAGCAGGGGTCAAGAGACCCAGTACTTC.

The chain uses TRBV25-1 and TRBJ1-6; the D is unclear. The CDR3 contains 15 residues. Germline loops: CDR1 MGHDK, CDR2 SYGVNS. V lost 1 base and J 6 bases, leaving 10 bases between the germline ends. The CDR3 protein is CASSESRRANSPLHF. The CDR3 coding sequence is TGTGCCAGCAGTGAATCGAGAAGAGCTAATTCACCCCTCCACTTT.

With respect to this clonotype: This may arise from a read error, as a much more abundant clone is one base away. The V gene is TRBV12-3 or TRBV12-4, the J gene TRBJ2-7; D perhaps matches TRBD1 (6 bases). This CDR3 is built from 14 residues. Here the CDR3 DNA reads TGTTCCAGCAGTTTCAGGGGACGATCCTACGAGCAGTACTTC. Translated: CSSSFRGRSYEQYF.

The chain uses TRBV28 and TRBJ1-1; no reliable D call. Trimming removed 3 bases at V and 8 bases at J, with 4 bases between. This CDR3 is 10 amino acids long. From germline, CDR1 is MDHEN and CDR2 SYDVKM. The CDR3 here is CASSFGEAFF. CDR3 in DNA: TGTGCCAGCAGTTTCGGGGAAGCTTTCTTT.

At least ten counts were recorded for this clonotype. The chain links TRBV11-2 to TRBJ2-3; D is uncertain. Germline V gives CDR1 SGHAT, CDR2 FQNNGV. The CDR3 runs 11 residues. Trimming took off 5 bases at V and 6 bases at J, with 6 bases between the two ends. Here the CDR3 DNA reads TGTGCCAGCAGCACAGCTGATACGCAGTATTTT. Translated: CASSTADTQYF.

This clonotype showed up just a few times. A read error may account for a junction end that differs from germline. This CDR3 reads CASSYSATIGVNF. The CDR3 nucleotides are TGTGCCAGCAGTTACTCGGCGACTATCGGGGTTAACTTC. V and J are TRBV6-5 and TRBJ2-5; tentatively, D is TRBD2 (5 bases). CDR3 length: 13 amino acids. CDR1 and CDR2 from the germline V gene are MNHEY and SVGAGI.

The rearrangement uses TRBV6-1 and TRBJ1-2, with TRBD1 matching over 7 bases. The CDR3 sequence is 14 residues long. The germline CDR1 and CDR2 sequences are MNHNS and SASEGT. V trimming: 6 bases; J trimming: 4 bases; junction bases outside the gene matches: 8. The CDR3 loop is CASSRYRGSYGYTF. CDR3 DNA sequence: TGTGCCAGCAGCCGATACAGGGGTAGCTATGGCTACACCTTC.

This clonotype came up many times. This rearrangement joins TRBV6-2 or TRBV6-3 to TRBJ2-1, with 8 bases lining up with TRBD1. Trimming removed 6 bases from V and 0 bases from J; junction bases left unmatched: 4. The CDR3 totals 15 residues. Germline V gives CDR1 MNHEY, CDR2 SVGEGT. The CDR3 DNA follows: TGTGCCAGCAGGGACAGGGAGAGCTCCTACAATGAGCAGTTCTTC. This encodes CASRDRESSYNEQFF.

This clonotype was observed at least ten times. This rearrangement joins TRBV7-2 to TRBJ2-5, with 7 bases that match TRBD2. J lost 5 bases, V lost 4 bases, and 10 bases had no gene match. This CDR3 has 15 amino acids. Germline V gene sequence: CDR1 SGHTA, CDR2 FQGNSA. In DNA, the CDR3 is TGTGCCAGCAGCTGGACGGCGGGGGTTGGGGAGACCCAGTACTTC. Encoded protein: CASSWTAGVGETQYF.

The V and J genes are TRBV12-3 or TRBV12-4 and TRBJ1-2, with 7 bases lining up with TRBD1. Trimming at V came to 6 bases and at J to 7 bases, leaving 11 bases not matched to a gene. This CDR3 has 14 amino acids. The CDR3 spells CASSPRRQGLGYTF. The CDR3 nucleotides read TGTGCCAGCAGCCCCCGGAGACAGGGTCTTGGCTACACCTTC.

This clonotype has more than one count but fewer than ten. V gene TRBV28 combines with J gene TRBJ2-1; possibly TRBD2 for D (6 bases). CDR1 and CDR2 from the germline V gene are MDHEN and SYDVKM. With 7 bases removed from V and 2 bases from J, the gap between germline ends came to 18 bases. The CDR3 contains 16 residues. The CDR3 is CASNGGATLTYNEQFF. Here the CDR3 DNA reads TGTGCCAGCAATGGCGGGGCGACCCTCACCTACAATGAGCAGTTCTTC.

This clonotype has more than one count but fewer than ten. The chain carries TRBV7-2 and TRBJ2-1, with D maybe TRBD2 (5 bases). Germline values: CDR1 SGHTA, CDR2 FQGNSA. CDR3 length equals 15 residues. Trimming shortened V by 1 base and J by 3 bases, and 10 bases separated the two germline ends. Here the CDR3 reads CASSLGTAYYNEQFF. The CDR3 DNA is TGTGCCAGCAGCTTAGGGACTGCATACTACAATGAGCAGTTCTTC.

CDR3 nucleotide sequence: TGTGCCAGCAGCCTGACGGGGGGAAATACCTTGCCCCAAGAGACCCAGTACTTC. As protein: CASSLTGGNTLPQETQYF. The chain recombines TRBV5-5 with TRBJ2-5; 7 nucleotides align to TRBD2. Trimming removed 4 bases from V and 1 base from J; junction bases left unmatched: 16. Per the germline V gene, CDR1 is SGHKS and CDR2 is YYEKEE (reference sequence). This CDR3 region has 18 residues.

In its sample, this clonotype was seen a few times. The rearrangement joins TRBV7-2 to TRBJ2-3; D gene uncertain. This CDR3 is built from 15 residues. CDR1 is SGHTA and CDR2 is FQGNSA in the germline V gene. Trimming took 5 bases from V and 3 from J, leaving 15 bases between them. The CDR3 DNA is TGTGCCAGCAGCCCCTGGGTCCTCACAACAGATACGCAGTATTTT. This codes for CASSPWVLTTDTQYF.

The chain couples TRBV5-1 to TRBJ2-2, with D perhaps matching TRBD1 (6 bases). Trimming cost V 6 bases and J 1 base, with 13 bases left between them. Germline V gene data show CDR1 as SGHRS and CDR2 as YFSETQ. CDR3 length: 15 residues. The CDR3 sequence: CASTEPGQNTGELFF. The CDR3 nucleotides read TGCGCCAGCACCGAACCGGGACAGAACACCGGGGAGCTGTTTTTT.

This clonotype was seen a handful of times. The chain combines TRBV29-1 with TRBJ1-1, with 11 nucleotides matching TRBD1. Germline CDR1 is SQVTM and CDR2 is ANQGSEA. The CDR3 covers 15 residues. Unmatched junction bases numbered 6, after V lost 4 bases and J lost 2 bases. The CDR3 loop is CSVGRTGGTNTEAFF. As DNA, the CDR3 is TGCAGCGTTGGGAGGACAGGGGGCACCAACACTGAAGCTTTCTTT. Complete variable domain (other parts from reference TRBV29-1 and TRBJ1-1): SAVISQKPSRDICQRGTSLTIQCQVDSQVTMMFWYRQQPGQSLTLIATANQGSEATYESGFVIDKFPISRPNLTFSTLTVSNMSPEDSSIYLCSVGRTGGTNTEAFFGQGTRLTVV.

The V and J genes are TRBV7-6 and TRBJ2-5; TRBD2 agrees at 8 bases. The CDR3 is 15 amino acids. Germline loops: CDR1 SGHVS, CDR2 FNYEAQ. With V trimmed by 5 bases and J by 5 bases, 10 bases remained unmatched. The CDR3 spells CASSRLGGAWETQYF. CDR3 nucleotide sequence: TGTGCCAGCAGCCGCCTCGGGGGGGCCTGGGAGACCCAGTACTTC.

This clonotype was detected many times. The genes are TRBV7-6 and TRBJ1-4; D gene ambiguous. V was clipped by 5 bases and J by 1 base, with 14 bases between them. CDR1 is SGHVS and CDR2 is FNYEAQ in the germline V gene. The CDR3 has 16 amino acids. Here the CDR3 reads CASSPRAGETNEKLFF. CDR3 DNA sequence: TGTGCCAGCAGCCCCCGGGCTGGCGAAACTAATGAAAAACTGTTTTTT.

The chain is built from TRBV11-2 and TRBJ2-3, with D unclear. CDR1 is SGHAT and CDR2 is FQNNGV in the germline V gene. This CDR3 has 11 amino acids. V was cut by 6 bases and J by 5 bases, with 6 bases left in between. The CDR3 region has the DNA TGTGCCAGCAGGTTGATAGATACGCAGTATTTT. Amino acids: CASRLIDTQYF.

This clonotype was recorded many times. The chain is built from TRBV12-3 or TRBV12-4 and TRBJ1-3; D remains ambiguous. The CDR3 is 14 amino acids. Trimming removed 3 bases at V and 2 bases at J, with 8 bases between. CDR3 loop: CASSLGNAGNTIYF. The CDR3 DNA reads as TGTGCCAGCAGTTTGGGGAACGCTGGAAACACCATATATTTT.

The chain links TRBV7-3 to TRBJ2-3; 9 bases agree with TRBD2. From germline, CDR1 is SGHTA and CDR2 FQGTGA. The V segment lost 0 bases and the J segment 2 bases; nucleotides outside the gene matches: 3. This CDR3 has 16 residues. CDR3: CASSLTAGGLTDTQYF. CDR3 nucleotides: TGTGCCAGCAGCTTAACGGCGGGGGGGCTCACAGATACGCAGTATTTT.